This TCR beta chain is from a study of shared clonotypes between healthy human individuals. Whole-study findings and limits: A handful of donors showed sharing of approximately 5% of naive CD4 clonotypes.

J was trimmed by 3 bases and V by 4 bases; bases with no gene match: 12. This CDR3 is built from 18 residues. CDR1 is MNHNS, CDR2 SASEGT, per germline. The method was immunoSEQ multiplex PCR; TCRdb's version includes in-frame clones alone and lacks a portion of them. This sample has about 2.3 million clones, with approximately 93% found just once. Details on this clone: Antigen specificity is unknown.

The chain links TRBV6-1 to TRBJ2-3; TRBD2 aligns across 11 bases. The sequenced material came from naive CD4+ T cells from PBMCs. Subset in this sample: CD45RA+ positively selected. The receptor's source is a man between 18 and 35 years old in good health. Some clones in this sample may be carry-over from other donors' samples. The CDR3 spells CASSVPSGRLPRTDTQYF. CDR3 in DNA: TGTGCCAGCAGTGTCCCTAGCGGGAGGCTCCCGAGGACAGATACGCAGTATTTT.